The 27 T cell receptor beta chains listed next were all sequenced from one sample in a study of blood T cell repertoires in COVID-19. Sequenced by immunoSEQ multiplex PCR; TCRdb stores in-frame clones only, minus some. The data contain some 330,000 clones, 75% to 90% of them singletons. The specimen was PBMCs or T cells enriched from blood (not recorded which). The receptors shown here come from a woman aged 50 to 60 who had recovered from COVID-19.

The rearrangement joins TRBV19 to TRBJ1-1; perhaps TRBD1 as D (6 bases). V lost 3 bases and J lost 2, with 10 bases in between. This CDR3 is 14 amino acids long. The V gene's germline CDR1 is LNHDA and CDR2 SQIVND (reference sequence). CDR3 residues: CASSIVGTNTEAFF. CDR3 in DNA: TGTGCCAGTAGTATTGTTGGGACAAACACTGAAGCTTTCTTT.

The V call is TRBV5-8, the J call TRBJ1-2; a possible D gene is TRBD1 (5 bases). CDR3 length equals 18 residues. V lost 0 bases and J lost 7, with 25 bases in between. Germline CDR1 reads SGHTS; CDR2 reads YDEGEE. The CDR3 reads CASSLAGPTTDWGLGYTF. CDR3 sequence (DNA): TGTGCCAGCAGCTTGGCCGGACCGACTACAGACTGGGGACTTGGCTACACCTTC.

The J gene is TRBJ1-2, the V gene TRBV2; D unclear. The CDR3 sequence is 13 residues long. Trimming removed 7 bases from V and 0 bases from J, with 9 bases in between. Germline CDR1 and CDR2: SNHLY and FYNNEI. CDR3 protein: CASMEPANYGYTF. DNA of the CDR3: TGTGCCAGCATGGAGCCTGCTAACTATGGCTACACCTTC.

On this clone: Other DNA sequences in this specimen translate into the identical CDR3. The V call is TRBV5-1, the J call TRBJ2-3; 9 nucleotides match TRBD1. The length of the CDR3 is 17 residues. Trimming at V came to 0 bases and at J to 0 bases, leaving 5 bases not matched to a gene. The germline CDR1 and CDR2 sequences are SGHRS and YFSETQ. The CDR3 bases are TGCGCCAGCAGCTTGGGCACAGGGGGCTCTAGCACAGATACGCAGTATTTT. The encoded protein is CASSLGTGGSSTDTQYF.

The CDR3, as DNA: TGTGCCAGCAGCTTGGAGGCGGGAGCGGAGACCCAGTACTTC. Translated: CASSLEAGAETQYF. The chain carries TRBV5-4 and TRBJ2-5; 7 positions agree with TRBD2. The CDR3 spans 14 residues. Germline V lookup: CDR1 SGHNT, CDR2 YYREEE (reference sequence). V was pared by 0 bases and J by 5 bases, with 4 bases of the junction left unmatched.

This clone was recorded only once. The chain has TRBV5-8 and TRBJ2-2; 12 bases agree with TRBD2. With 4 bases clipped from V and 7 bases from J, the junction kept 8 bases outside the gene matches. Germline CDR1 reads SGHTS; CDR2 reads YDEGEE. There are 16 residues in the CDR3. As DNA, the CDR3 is TGTGCCAGCAGCAAACTAGCGGGGGGCCGTGGCGGGGAGCTGTTTTTT. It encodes CASSKLAGGRGGELFF. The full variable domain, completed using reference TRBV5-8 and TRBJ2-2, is EAGVTQSPTHLIKTRGQQATLRCSPISGHTSVYWYQQALGLGLQFLLWYDEGEERNRGNFPPRFSGRQFPNYSSELNVNALELEDSALYLCASSKLAGGRGGELFFGEGSRLTVL.

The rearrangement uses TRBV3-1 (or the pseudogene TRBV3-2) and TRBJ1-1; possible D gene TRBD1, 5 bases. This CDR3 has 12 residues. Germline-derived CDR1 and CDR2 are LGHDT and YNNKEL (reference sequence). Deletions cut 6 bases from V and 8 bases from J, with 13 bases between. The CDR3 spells CASRPTGGEAFF. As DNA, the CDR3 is TGTGCCAGCAGACCCACGGGGGGAGAAGCTTTCTTT.

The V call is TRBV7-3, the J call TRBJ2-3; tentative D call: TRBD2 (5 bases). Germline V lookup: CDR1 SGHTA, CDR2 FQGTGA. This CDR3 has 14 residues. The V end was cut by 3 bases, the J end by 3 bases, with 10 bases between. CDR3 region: CASSFGLVTDTQYF. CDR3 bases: TGTGCCAGCAGCTTTGGACTTGTGACAGATACGCAGTATTTT. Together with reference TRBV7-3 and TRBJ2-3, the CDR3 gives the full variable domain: GAGVSQTPSNKVTEKGKYVELRCDPISGHTALYWYRQSLGQGPEFLIYFQGTGAADDSGLPNDRFFAVRPEGSVSTLKIQRTERGDSAVYLCASSFGLVTDTQYFGPGTRLTVL.

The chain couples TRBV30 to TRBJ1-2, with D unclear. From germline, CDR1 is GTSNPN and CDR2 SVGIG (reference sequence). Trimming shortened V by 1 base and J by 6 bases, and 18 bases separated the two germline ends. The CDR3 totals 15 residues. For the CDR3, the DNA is TGTGCCTGGAGTGACTCGAGGGTTGTCTTTCATGGCTACACCTTC. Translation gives CAWSDSRVVFHGYTF.

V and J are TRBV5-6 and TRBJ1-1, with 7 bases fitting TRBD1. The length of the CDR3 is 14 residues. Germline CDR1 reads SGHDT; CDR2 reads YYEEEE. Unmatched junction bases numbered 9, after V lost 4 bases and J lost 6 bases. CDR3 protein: CASSRQGGYAEAFF. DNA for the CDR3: TGTGCCAGCAGCCGACAGGGCGGCTACGCTGAAGCTTTCTTT.

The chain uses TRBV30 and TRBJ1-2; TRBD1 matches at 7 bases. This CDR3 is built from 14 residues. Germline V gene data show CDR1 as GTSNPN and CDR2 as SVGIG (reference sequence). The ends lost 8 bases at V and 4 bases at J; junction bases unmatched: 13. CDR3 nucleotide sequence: TGTGCCGGTGTTGGGACAGCGACAAGCTATGGCTACACCTTC. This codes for CAGVGTATSYGYTF.

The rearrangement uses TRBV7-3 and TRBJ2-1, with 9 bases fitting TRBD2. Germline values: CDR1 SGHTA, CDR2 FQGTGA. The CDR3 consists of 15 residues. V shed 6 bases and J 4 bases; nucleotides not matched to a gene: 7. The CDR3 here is CASSFSGGRYNEQFF. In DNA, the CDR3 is TGTGCCAGCAGTTTTAGCGGGGGTCGATACAATGAGCAGTTCTTC.

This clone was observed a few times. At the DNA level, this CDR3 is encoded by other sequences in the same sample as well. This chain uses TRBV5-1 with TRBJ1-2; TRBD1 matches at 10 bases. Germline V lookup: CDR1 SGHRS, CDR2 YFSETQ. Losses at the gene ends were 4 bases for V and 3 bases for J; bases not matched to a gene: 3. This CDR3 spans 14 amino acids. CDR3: CASSLGQGDYGYTF. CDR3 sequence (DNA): TGCGCCAGCAGCCTTGGACAGGGGGACTATGGCTACACCTTC.

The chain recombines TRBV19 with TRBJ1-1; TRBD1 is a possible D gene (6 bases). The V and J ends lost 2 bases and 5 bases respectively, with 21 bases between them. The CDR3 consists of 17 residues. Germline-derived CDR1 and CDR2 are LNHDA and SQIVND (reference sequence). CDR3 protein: CASSIRARARGNTEAFF. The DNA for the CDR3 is TGTGCCAGTAGTATAAGGGCAAGAGCCAGGGGTAATACTGAAGCTTTCTTT.

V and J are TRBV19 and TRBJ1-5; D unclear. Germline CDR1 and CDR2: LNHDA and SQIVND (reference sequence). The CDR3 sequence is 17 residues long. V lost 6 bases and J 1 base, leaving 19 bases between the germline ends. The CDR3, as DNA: TGTGCCAGTAGGTGGGCAGGAGGGATGGGAAGCAATCAGCCCCAGCATTTT. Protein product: CASRWAGGMGSNQPQHF.

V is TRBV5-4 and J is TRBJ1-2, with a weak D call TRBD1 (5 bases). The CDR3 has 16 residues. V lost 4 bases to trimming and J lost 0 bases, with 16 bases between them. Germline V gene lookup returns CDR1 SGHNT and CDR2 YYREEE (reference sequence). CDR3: CASSGAGTDSNYGYTF. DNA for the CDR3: TGTGCCAGCAGCGGGGCGGGGACCGACTCTAACTATGGCTACACCTTC. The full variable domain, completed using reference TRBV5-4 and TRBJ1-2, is ETGVTQSPTHLIKTRGQQVTLRCSSQSGHNTVSWYQQALGQGPQFIFQYYREEENGRGNFPPRFSGLQFPNYSSELNVNALELDDSALYLCASSGAGTDSNYGYTFGSGTRLTVV.

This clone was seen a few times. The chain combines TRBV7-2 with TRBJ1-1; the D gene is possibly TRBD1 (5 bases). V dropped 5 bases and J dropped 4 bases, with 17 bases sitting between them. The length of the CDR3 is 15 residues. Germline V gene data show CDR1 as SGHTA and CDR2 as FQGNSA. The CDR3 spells CASSPQGGTLTEAFF. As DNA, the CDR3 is TGTGCCAGCAGCCCCCAAGGCGGGACTCTCACTGAAGCTTTCTTT.

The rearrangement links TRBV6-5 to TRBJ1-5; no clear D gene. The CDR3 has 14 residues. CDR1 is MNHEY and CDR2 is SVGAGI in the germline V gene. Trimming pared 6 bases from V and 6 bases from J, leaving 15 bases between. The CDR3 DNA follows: TGTGCCAGCAGACCCGGAGGCTCAGGTCAGCCCCAGCATTTT. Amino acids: CASRPGGSGQPQHF.

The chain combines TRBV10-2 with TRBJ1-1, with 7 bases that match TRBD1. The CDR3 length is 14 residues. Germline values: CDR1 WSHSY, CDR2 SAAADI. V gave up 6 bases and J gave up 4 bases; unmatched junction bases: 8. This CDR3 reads CASSNPTGATEAFF. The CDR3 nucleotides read TGCGCCAGCAGCAATCCCACAGGGGCCACTGAAGCTTTCTTT.

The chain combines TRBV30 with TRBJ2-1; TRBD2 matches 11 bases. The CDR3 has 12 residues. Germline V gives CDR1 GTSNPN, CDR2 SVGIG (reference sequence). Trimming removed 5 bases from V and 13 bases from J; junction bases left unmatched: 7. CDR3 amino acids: CAWGISGRAQFF. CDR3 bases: TGTGCCTGGGGCATTAGCGGGAGGGCACAGTTCTTC.

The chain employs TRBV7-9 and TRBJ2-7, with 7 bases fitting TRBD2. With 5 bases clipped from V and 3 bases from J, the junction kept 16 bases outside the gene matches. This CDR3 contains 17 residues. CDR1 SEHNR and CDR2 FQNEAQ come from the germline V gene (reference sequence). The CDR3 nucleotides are TGTGCCAGCAGCCCAGATATGGCGGGAGACCACTACTACGAGCAGTACTTC. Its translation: CASSPDMAGDHYYEQYF.

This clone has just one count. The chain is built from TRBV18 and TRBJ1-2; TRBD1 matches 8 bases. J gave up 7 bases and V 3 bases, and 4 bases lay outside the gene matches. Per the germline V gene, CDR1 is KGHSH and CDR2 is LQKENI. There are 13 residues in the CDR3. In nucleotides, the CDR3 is TGTGCCAGCTCACCCACAGGGGGAGTTGGCTACACCTTC. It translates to CASSPTGGVGYTF.

CDR3 region: CASSLEASANPSYNEQFF. Written as DNA, the CDR3 is TGTGCCAGCAGCTTAGAGGCTAGCGCGAACCCGTCCTACAATGAGCAGTTCTTC. The rearrangement links TRBV11-2 to TRBJ2-1; TRBD2 might be the D (6 bases). Germline-derived CDR1 and CDR2 are SGHAT and FQNNGV. Trimming shortened V by 0 bases and J by 1 base, and 16 bases separated the two germline ends. There are 18 residues in the CDR3.

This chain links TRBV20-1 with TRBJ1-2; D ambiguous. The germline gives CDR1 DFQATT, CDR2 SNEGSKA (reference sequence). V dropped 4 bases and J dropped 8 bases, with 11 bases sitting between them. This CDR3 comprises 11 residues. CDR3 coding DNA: TGCAGTGCTAAGGAGGGTCAGGGCTACACCTTC. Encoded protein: CSAKEGQGYTF.

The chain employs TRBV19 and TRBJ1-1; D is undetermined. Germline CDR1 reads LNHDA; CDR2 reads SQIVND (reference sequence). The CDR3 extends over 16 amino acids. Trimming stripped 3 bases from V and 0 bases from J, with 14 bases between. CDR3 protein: CASSIPGSVMNTEAFF. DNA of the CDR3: TGTGCCAGTAGTATTCCAGGTTCGGTGATGAACACTGAAGCTTTCTTT. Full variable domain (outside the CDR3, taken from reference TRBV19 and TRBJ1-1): DGGITQSPKYLFRKEGQNVTLSCEQNLNHDAMYWYRQDPGQGLRLIYYSQIVNDFQKGDIAEGYSVSREKKESFPLTVTSAQKNPTAFYLCASSIPGSVMNTEAFFGQGTRLTVV.

The CDR3 bases are TGTGCCAGCTCACCAGCGGGGGGGCTTTTGGATGAGCAGTTCTTC. The encoded protein is CASSPAGGLLDEQFF. The chain uses TRBV18 and TRBJ2-1; TRBD2 matches at 9 bases. This CDR3 comprises 15 residues. The V and J ends lost 2 bases and 8 bases, in that order; junction bases with no gene match: 7. Per the germline V gene, CDR1 is KGHSH and CDR2 is LQKENI.

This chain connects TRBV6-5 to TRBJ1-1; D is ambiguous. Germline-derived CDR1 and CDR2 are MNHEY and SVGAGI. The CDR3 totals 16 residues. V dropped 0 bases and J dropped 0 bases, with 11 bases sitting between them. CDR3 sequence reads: CASSYSRSAMNTEAFF. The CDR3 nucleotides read TGTGCCAGCAGTTACTCGCGAAGCGCCATGAACACTGAAGCTTTCTTT.